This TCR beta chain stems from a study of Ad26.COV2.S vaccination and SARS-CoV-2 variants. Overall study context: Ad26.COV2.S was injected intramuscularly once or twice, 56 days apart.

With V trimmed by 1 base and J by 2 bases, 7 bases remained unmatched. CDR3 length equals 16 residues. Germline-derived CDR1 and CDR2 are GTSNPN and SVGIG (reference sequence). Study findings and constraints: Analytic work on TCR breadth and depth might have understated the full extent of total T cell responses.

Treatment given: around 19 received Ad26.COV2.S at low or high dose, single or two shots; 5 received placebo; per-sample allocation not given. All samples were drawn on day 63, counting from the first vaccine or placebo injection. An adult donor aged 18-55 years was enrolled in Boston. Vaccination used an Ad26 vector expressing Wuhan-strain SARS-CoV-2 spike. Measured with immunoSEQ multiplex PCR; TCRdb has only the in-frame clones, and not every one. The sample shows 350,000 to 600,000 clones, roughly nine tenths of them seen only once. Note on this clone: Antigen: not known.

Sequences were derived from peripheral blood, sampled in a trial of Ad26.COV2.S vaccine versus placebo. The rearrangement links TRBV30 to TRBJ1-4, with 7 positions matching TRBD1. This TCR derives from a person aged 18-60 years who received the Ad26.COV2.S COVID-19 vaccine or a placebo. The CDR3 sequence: CAWSERGRVTNEKLFF. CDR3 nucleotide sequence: TGTGCCTGGAGTGAGAGGGGGCGGGTTACTAATGAAAAACTGTTTTTT.